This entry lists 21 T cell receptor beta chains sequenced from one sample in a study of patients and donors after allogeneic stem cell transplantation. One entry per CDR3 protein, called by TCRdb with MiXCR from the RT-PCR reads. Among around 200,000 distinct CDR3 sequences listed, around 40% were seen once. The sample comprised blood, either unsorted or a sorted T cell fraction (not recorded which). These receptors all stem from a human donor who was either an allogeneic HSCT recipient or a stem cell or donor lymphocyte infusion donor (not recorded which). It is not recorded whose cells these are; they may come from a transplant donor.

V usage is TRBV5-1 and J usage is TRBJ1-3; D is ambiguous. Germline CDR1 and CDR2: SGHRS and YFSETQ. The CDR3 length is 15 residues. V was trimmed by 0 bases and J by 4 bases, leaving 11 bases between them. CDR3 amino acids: CASSLAGVRGNTIYF. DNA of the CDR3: TGCGCCAGCAGCTTGGCCGGGGTGCGCGGAAACACCATATATTTT.

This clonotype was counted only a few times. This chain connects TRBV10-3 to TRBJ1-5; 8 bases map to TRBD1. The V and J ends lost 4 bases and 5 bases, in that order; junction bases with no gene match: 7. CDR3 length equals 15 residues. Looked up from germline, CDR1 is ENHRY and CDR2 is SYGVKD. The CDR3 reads CAISGRPDRDQPQHF. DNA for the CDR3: TGTGCCATCAGTGGGCGGCCGGACAGGGATCAGCCCCAGCATTTT.

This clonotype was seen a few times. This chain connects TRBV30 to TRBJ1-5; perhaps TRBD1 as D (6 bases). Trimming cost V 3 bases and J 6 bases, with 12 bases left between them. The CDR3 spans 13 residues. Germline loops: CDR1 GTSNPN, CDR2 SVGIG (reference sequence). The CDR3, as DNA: TGTGCCTGGAGCGAAACAGGGACTCAGCCCCAGCATTTT. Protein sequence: CAWSETGTQPQHF.

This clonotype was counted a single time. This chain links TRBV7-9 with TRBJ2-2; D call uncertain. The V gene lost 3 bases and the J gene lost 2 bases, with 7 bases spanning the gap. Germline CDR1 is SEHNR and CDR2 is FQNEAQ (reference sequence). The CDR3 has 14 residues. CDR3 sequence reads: CASSFIGNTGELFF. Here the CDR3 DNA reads TGTGCCAGCAGCTTTATCGGTAACACCGGGGAGCTGTTTTTT.

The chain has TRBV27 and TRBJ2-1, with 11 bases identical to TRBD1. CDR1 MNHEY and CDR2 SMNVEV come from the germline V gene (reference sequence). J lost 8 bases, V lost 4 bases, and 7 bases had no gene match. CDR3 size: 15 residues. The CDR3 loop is CASSSLGQGGHEQFF. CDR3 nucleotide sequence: TGTGCCAGCAGTTCCCTGGGACAGGGGGGACATGAGCAGTTCTTC.

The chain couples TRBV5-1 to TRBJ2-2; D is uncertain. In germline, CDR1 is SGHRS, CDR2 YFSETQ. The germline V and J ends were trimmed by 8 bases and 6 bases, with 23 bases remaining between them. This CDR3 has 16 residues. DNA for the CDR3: TGCGCCAGAAGCCCAGTCACAGCCCCCCGCCCCGGGGAGCTGTTTTTT. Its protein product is CARSPVTAPRPGELFF. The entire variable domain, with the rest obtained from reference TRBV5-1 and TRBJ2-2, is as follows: KAGVTQTPRYLIKTRGQQVTLSCSPISGHRSVSWYQQTPGQGLQFLFEYFSETQRNKGNFPGRFSGRQFSNSRSEMNVSTLELGDSALYLCARSPVTAPRPGELFFGEGSRLTVL.

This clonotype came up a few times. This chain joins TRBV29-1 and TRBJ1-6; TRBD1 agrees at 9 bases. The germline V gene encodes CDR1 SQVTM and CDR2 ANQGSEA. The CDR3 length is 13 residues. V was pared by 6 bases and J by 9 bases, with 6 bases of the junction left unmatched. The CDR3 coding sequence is TGCAGCGTCCGGGACAGGGTGGGTTCACCCCTCCACTTT. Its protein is CSVRDRVGSPLHF.

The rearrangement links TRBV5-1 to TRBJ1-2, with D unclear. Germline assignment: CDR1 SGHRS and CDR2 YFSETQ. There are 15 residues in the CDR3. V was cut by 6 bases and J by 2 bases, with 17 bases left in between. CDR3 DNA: TGCGCCAGCACTCAGGACCCACGGCTAAACTATGGCTACACCTTC. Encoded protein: CASTQDPRLNYGYTF.

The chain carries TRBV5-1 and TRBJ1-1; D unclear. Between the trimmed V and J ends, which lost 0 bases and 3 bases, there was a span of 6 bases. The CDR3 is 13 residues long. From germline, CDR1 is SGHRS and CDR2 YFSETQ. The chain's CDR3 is CASSLVRDTEAFF. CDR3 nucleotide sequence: TGCGCCAGCAGCTTGGTAAGGGACACTGAAGCTTTCTTT.

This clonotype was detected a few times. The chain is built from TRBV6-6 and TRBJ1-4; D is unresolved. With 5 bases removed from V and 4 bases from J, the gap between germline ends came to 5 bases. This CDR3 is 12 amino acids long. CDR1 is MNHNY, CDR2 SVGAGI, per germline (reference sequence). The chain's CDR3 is CASSKHNEKLFF. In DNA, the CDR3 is TGTGCCAGCAGTAAACATAATGAAAAACTGTTTTTT.

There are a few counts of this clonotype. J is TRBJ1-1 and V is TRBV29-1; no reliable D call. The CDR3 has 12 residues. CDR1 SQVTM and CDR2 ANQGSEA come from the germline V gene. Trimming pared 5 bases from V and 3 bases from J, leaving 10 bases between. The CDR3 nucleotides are TGCAGCGTTTCGGACGGGCACACTGAAGCTTTCTTT. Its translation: CSVSDGHTEAFF.

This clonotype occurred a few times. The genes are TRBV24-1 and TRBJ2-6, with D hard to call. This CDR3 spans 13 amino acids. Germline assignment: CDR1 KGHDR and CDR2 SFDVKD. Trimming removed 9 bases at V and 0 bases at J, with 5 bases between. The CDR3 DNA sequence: TGTGCCACCCGAAGCTCTGGGGCCAACGTCCTGACTTTC. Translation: CATRSSGANVLTF.

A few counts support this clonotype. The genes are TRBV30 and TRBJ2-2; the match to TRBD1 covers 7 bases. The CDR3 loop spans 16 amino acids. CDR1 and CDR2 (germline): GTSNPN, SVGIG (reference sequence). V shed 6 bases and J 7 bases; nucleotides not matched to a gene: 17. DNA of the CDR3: TGTGCCTGTATGGGACAGTTTCCTCTTTATAACGGGGAGCTGTTTTTT. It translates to CACMGQFPLYNGELFF.

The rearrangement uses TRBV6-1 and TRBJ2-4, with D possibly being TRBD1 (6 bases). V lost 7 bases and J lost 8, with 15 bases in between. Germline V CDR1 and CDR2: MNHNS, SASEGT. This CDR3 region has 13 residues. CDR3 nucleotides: TGTGCCAGCACAGTGGGCAGGGGAGACATTCAGTACTTC. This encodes CASTVGRGDIQYF.

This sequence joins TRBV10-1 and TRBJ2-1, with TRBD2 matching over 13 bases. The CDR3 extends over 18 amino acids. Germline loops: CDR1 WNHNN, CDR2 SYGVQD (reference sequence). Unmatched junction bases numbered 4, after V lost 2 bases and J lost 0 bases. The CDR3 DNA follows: TGCGCCAGCAGTGAGCCGGGACTAGCGGGGAGCTCCTACAATGAGCAGTTCTTC. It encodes CASSEPGLAGSSYNEQFF.

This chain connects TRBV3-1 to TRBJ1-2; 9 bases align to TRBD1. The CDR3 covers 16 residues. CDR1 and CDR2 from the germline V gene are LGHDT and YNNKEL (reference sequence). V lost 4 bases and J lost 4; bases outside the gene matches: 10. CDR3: CASSLLGTGIGYGYTF. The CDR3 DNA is TGTGCCAGCAGCCTACTGGGGACAGGGATCGGCTATGGCTACACCTTC.

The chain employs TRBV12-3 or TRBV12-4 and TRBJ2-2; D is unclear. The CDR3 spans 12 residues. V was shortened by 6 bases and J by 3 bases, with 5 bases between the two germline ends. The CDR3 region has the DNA TGTGCCAGCAGCATGCACACCGGGGAGCTGTTTTTT. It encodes CASSMHTGELFF.

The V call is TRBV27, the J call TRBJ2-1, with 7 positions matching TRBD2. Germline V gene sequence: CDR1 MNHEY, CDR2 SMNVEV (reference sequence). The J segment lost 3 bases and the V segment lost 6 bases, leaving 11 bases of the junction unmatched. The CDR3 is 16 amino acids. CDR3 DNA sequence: TGTGCCAGCAGCTCACCGCTAGCGGATCACTACAATGAGCAGTTCTTC. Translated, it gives CASSSPLADHYNEQFF.

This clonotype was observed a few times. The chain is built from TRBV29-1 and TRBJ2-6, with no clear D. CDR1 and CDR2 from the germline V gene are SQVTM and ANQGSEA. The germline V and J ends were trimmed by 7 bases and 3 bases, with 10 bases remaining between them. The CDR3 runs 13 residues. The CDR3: CSAELLGANVLTF. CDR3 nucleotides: TGCAGCGCGGAGCTACTTGGGGCCAACGTCCTGACTTTC.

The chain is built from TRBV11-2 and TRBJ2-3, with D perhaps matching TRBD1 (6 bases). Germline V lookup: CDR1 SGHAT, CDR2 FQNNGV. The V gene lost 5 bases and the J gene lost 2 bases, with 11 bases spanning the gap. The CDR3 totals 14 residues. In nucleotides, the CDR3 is TGTGCCAGCAGCCCATGGGGGCACACAGATACGCAGTATTTT. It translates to CASSPWGHTDTQYF. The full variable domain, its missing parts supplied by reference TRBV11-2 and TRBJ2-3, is EAGVAQSPRYKIIEKRQSVAFWCNPISGHATLYWYQQILGQGPKLLIQFQNNGVVDDSQLPKDRFSAERLKGVDSTLKIQPAKLEDSAVYLCASSPWGHTDTQYFGPGTRLTVL.

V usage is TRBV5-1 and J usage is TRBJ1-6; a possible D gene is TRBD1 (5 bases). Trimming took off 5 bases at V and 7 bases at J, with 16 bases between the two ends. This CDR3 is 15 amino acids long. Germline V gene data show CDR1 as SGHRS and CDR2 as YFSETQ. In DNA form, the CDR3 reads TGCGCCAGCAGAGGCCCAGGGAATGAAAATTCACCCCTCCACTTT. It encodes CASRGPGNENSPLHF.